The 19 T cell receptor beta chains presented below share a single source sample, sequenced in a study of T cells in Graves' hyperthyroidism and ophthalmopathy. There were TCR beta CDR3 regions amplified from RNA transcripts. With the HTBI primer set, the TCR CDR3 went through a first round of RT-PCR. TCRdb processed the multiplex PCR reads anew with MiXCR; each CDR3 protein has one entry. Of some 800,000 distinct CDR3 sequences listed, approximately 40% are singletons. The sample consisted of blood. These receptors came from a man aged 18-30 years with Graves' hyperthyroidism.

This clonotype was seen at least ten times. The chain employs TRBV24-1 and TRBJ1-1; D unresolved. CDR1 and CDR2 from the germline V gene are KGHDR and SFDVKD. CDR3 length: 13 amino acids. V was clipped by 6 bases and J by 1 base, with 8 bases between them. The CDR3 DNA reads TGTGCCACCAGTTCGGGTTCGAACACTGAAGCTTTCTTT. Encoded protein: CATSSGSNTEAFF.

This sequence joins TRBV2 and TRBJ1-1; D possibly corresponds to TRBD1 (5 bases). CDR1 is SNHLY, CDR2 FYNNEI, per germline. V dropped 11 bases and J dropped 3 bases, with 16 bases sitting between them. The CDR3 covers 13 residues. CDR3: CAGQAGVDTEAFF. DNA of the CDR3: TGTGCCGGCCAGGCGGGGGTAGACACTGAAGCTTTCTTT.

The CDR3 here is CSATPTGSNTEAFF. CDR3 DNA sequence: TGCAGTGCTACCCCGACAGGTTCTAACACTGAAGCTTTCTTT. This chain joins TRBV20-1 and TRBJ1-1; possible D gene TRBD1, 6 bases. Trimming removed 4 bases at V and 2 bases at J, with 14 bases between. The CDR3 contains 14 residues. The germline CDR1 and CDR2 sequences are DFQATT and SNEGSKA (reference sequence).

The CDR3 loop is CASSLQGDGQYF. In nucleotides, the CDR3 is TGTGCCAGCAGCTTACAGGGGGACGGGCAGTACTTC. The rearrangement joins TRBV7-9 to TRBJ2-7; 7 bases agree with TRBD1. The V gene end was trimmed by 2 bases and the J gene end by 9 bases; junction bases not matched to a gene: 4. This CDR3 spans 12 amino acids. Germline V gene data show CDR1 as SEHNR and CDR2 as FQNEAQ (reference sequence).

This clonotype was seen a few times. This rearrangement joins TRBV20-1 to TRBJ2-5, with D perhaps matching TRBD1 (5 bases). Trimming shortened V by 5 bases and J by 5 bases, and 18 bases separated the two germline ends. In germline, CDR1 is DFQATT, CDR2 SNEGSKA (reference sequence). The CDR3 runs to 14 residues. The CDR3 sequence: CSAGPAHRSETQYF. The CDR3 region has the DNA TGCAGTGCTGGGCCCGCCCACAGGTCGGAGACCCAGTACTTC.

The chain has TRBV5-1 and TRBJ1-2; D is ambiguous. With 0 bases removed from V and 3 bases from J, the gap between germline ends came to 12 bases. The CDR3 totals 15 residues. Germline V gives CDR1 SGHRS, CDR2 YFSETQ. The CDR3 loop is CASSLEGGAYYGYTF. The CDR3 DNA follows: TGCGCCAGCAGCTTGGAAGGCGGTGCCTACTATGGCTACACCTTC.

This clonotype has a handful of counts. This sequence joins TRBV20-1 and TRBJ2-7, with D perhaps being TRBD1 or TRBD2 (5 bases each). From germline, CDR1 is DFQATT and CDR2 SNEGSKA (reference sequence). The CDR3 is 15 amino acids. Deletions cut 3 bases from V and 2 bases from J, with 17 bases between. For the CDR3, the DNA is TGCAGTGCTAGTTCTCCGGGACGCCCTCCCTACGAGCAGTACTTC. This translates into CSASSPGRPPYEQYF.

The chain links TRBV12-5 to TRBJ2-2; D unclear. There are 12 residues in the CDR3. V was pared by 2 bases and J by 8 bases, with 6 bases between. Germline CDR1 reads LGHNT; CDR2 reads FRNRAP. The CDR3 protein is CASGLPQGELFF. In DNA, the CDR3 is TGTGCTAGTGGTTTGCCCCAGGGGGAGCTGTTTTTT.

V gene TRBV7-2 combines with J gene TRBJ1-1; TRBD1 might be the D (5 bases). Germline V gives CDR1 SGHTA, CDR2 FQGNSA. The CDR3 spans 12 residues. Trimming removed 5 bases at V and 7 bases at J, with 11 bases between. In DNA, the CDR3 is TGTGCCAGCAGCCCAACTACAGGTGAAGCTTTCTTT. The encoded protein is CASSPTTGEAFF.

This clonotype showed up many times. The DNA of the CDR3 is TGTGCCAGCAGTGACGATCAGGGGTCTGGGGCCAACGTCCTGACTTTC. Protein product: CASSDDQGSGANVLTF. The chain combines TRBV2 with TRBJ2-6; TRBD1 is a possible D gene (6 bases). The CDR3 totals 16 residues. The V gene lost 3 bases and the J gene lost 1 base, with 10 bases spanning the gap. Germline V gene lookup returns CDR1 SNHLY and CDR2 FYNNEI. The variable domain in full, with the rest retrieved from reference TRBV2 and TRBJ2-6, is EPEVTQTPSHQVTQMGQEVILRCVPISNHLYFYWYRQILGQKVEFLVSFYNNEISEKSEIFDDQFSVERPDGSNFTLKIRSTKLEDSAMYFCASSDDQGSGANVLTFGAGSRLTVL.

This chain links TRBV7-8 with TRBJ1-4; D is unclear. V was pared by 1 base and J by 8 bases, with 11 bases between. The germline V gene has CDR1 SGHVS and CDR2 FQNEAQ. This CDR3 spans 14 amino acids. Written as DNA, the CDR3 is TGTGCCAGCAGCTTAGTGGAGGCTTCAGAAAAACTGTTTTTT. Translating it yields CASSLVEASEKLFF.

This clonotype came up many times. The rearrangement links TRBV25-1 to TRBJ1-1; D remains ambiguous. CDR1 and CDR2 (germline): MGHDK, SYGVNS. V was pared by 1 base and J by 3 bases, with 12 bases between. The CDR3 extends over 15 amino acids. The CDR3 sequence is CASSESRSRYTEAFF. CDR3 in DNA: TGTGCCAGCAGTGAATCACGCAGTAGATACACTGAAGCTTTCTTT.

This clonotype turned up a few times. This rearrangement joins TRBV14 to TRBJ2-7, with TRBD2 identical over 8 bases. The germline V gene encodes CDR1 SGHDN and CDR2 FVKESK. This CDR3 has 16 amino acids. Trimming cost V 3 bases and J 3 bases; bases outside gene matches: 10. CDR3 sequence (DNA): TGTGCCAGCAGCCACAGCGGGGGCTCCCTGGACTACGAGCAGTACTTC. Amino acid sequence: CASSHSGGSLDYEQYF.

Remarks on this clonotype: One end of the junction does not line up with germline, which may come from a read error. CDR3 protein: CASSSRVSSYELYF. The CDR3 DNA is TGTGCCAGCAGTAGCCGGGTAAGCTCCTACGAGCTGTACTTC. The chain links TRBV19 to TRBJ2-7; D gene unclear. The CDR3 is made up of 14 amino acids. From germline, CDR1 is LNHDA and CDR2 SQIVND (reference sequence).

This chain joins TRBV29-1 and TRBJ1-5, with unresolved D. CDR3 length: 12 amino acids. Germline V CDR1 and CDR2: SQVTM, ANQGSEA. V lost 5 bases, J lost 14 bases, and 19 bases lay in between. The CDR3 coding sequence is TGCAGCGTTCGAAGGGATCCCACCTACGAGCATTTT. Protein product: CSVRRDPTYEHF. Filled out from reference TRBV29-1 and TRBJ1-5, the complete variable domain reads SAVISQKPSRDICQRGTSLTIQCQVDSQVTMMFWYRQQPGQSLTLIATANQGSEATYESGFVIDKFPISRPNLTFSTLTVSNMSPEDSSIYLCSVRRDPTYEHFGDGTRLSIL.

This chain joins TRBV20-1 and TRBJ2-7; 8 nucleotides agree with TRBD2. The V gene's germline CDR1 is DFQATT and CDR2 SNEGSKA (reference sequence). Losses at the gene ends were 4 bases for V and 1 base for J; bases not matched to a gene: 3. The CDR3 has 13 residues. CDR3 loop: CSATGGRSYEQYF. As DNA, the CDR3 is TGCAGTGCTACGGGAGGGAGATCCTACGAGCAGTACTTC.

This clonotype came up a few times. The CDR3 region has the DNA TGCGCCAGCAGCCAAGATCCAGCAGGGGAGGGCTACACCTTC. Residues: CASSQDPAGEGYTF. The chain combines TRBV4-1 with TRBJ1-2, with D possibly TRBD1 on 6 matching bases. The length of the CDR3 is 14 residues. V lost 0 bases and J 8 bases, leaving 13 bases between the germline ends. The germline CDR1 and CDR2 sequences are MGHRA and YSYEKL.

This clonotype was detected a few times. This chain uses TRBV5-4 with TRBJ1-6; D gene unclear. The V gene lost 0 bases and the J gene lost 7 bases, with 8 bases spanning the gap. Germline V gives CDR1 SGHNT, CDR2 YYREEE (reference sequence). The CDR3 consists of 14 residues. The CDR3 sequence is CASSLGSMNSPLHF. Here the CDR3 DNA reads TGTGCCAGCAGCTTGGGTTCAATGAATTCACCCCTCCACTTT.

This clonotype was detected only a few times. The CDR3 loop reads CASSLQGLGETQYF. In DNA form, the CDR3 reads TGTGCCAGCAGCTTGCAGGGGCTAGGGGAGACCCAGTACTTC. The chain recombines TRBV7-2 with TRBJ2-5; tentatively, D is TRBD1 (6 bases). With 3 bases removed from V and 5 bases from J, the gap between germline ends came to 13 bases. Per the germline V gene, CDR1 is SGHTA and CDR2 is FQGNSA. This CDR3 has 14 residues.